A single sample gave rise to the 16 T cell receptor beta chains below, sequenced in a study of shared clonotypes between healthy human individuals. Measured with immunoSEQ multiplex PCR; TCRdb has only the in-frame clones, and not every one. Here the sample spans about 500,000 clones, approximately 71% being singletons. The sample comprised PBMCs. These receptor sequences come from a woman aged 40 to 50 in good health. Some clones in this sample may be carry-over from other donors' samples.

This clone showed up just a few times. The rearrangement links TRBV5-6 to TRBJ1-2, with TRBD1 as a possible D gene (5 bases). V was cut by 2 bases and J by 6 bases, with 11 bases left in between. The germline gives CDR1 SGHDT, CDR2 YYEEEE. There are 13 residues in the CDR3. CDR3 amino acids: CASSFSGTNGYTF. The CDR3 DNA reads as TGTGCCAGCAGCTTCTCCGGGACCAATGGCTACACCTTC.

The gene calls are TRBV4-3 and TRBJ1-2, with TRBD1 matching 7 bases. The CDR3 is made up of 14 amino acids. V lost 1 base, J lost 14 bases, and 13 bases stayed unmatched. Per germline, CDR1 LGHNA and CDR2 YSLEER. The CDR3 spells CASSQGTGVLRRTF. CDR3 coding DNA: TGCGCCAGCAGCCAAGGTACAGGGGTCCTTCGTAGGACCTTC.

The rearrangement links TRBV5-4 to TRBJ2-2; 8 bases match TRBD2. V was pared by 0 bases and J by 0 bases, with 1 base of the junction left unmatched. This CDR3 is 16 amino acids long. CDR1 is SGHNT, CDR2 YYREEE, per germline (reference sequence). The CDR3 protein is CASSLVSGANTGELFF. In nucleotides, the CDR3 is TGTGCCAGCAGCTTGGTTAGCGGGGCGAACACCGGGGAGCTGTTTTTT.

The V gene is TRBV7-2, the J gene TRBJ2-1; TRBD2 matches at 7 bases. Trimming cost V 5 bases and J 5 bases; bases outside gene matches: 9. The CDR3 is 15 residues long. Germline-derived CDR1 and CDR2 are SGHTA and FQGNSA. The CDR3 protein is CASSRGGGPNNEQFF. The CDR3 region has the DNA TGTGCCAGCAGCCGCGGGGGAGGGCCGAACAATGAGCAGTTCTTC.

The rearrangement joins TRBV15 to TRBJ2-7, with D perhaps matching TRBD1 (7 bases). With 8 bases removed from V and 7 bases from J, the gap between germline ends came to 24 bases. CDR3 size: 15 residues. The germline CDR1 and CDR2 sequences are LNHNV and YYDKDF (reference sequence). CDR3 loop: CATRALEDRRGEQYF. The CDR3 DNA reads TGTGCCACCCGAGCGCTTGAGGACAGGAGGGGGGAGCAGTACTTC.

The CDR3 reads CASTPPRDNGYTF. CDR3 DNA: TGTGCCAGCACCCCACCCAGGGATAATGGCTACACCTTC. The chain is built from TRBV2 and TRBJ1-2, with D perhaps TRBD1 (5 bases). CDR1 SNHLY and CDR2 FYNNEI come from the germline V gene. Trimming removed 7 bases from V and 6 bases from J, with 15 bases in between. This CDR3 has 13 amino acids.

About this clone itself: The identical CDR3 is also encoded by other nucleotide sequences in the sample. CDR3: CASSADRGTGELFF. The CDR3 DNA is TGTGCCAGCAGCGCCGACAGGGGGACCGGGGAGCTGTTTTTT. The chain employs TRBV2 and TRBJ2-2; 9 bases are shared with TRBD1. This CDR3 region has 14 residues. The germline V gene encodes CDR1 SNHLY and CDR2 FYNNEI. V shed 6 bases, J shed 5 bases, and the junction held 4 bases outside the gene matches.

The chain joins TRBV19 to TRBJ2-3, with 14 bases aligning to TRBD2. V gave up 3 bases and J gave up 5 bases; unmatched junction bases: 7. This CDR3 is 17 amino acids long. Germline V lookup: CDR1 LNHDA, CDR2 SQIVND (reference sequence). This CDR3 is CASSIRTSGRRGDTQYF. Here the CDR3 DNA reads TGTGCCAGTAGTATCCGGACTAGCGGGAGGCGGGGAGATACGCAGTATTTT.

CDR3 region: CASSPISGNTEAFF. CDR3 coding DNA: TGTGCCAGCTCACCGATTTCTGGGAACACTGAAGCTTTCTTT. The V call is TRBV18, the J call TRBJ1-1; D is unclear. V was shortened by 3 bases and J by 1 base, with 9 bases between the two germline ends. Germline V gives CDR1 KGHSH, CDR2 LQKENI. The CDR3 length is 14 residues.

CDR3 protein: CASSLAGRSSYNEQFF. In nucleotides, the CDR3 is TGTGCCAGCAGCTTGGCTGGTAGGAGTTCCTACAATGAGCAGTTCTTC. The chain joins TRBV5-4 to TRBJ2-1; D remains unclear. V was trimmed by 0 bases and J by 1 base, leaving 11 bases between them. From germline, CDR1 is SGHNT and CDR2 YYREEE (reference sequence). The CDR3 runs 16 residues. The variable domain in full, completed from reference TRBV5-4 and TRBJ2-1, reads ETGVTQSPTHLIKTRGQQVTLRCSSQSGHNTVSWYQQALGQGPQFIFQYYREEENGRGNFPPRFSGLQFPNYSSELNVNALELDDSALYLCASSLAGRSSYNEQFFGPGTRLTVL.

J is TRBJ2-2 and V is TRBV9, with 10 bases that match TRBD2. CDR3 length: 17 amino acids. The germline V gene encodes CDR1 SGDLS and CDR2 YYNGEE. V shed 3 bases and J 7 bases; nucleotides not matched to a gene: 12. In DNA form, the CDR3 reads TGTGCCAGCAGCGCCGGCCTGAGCGGGAGGGCCGGCGGGGAGCTGTTTTTT. The encoded protein is CASSAGLSGRAGGELFF.

The chain employs TRBV15 and TRBJ1-2, with 8 bases that match TRBD1. This CDR3 spans 14 amino acids. V lost 5 bases, J lost 3 bases, and 5 bases stayed unmatched. Per the germline V gene, CDR1 is LNHNV and CDR2 is YYDKDF (reference sequence). The CDR3 loop is CATSYGTGDYGYTF. Here the CDR3 DNA reads TGTGCCACCAGCTACGGGACAGGCGACTATGGCTACACCTTC.

The V and J genes are TRBV5-1 and TRBJ2-6, with D unresolved. Trimming shortened V by 4 bases and J by 2 bases, and 10 bases separated the two germline ends. Germline V gene sequence: CDR1 SGHRS, CDR2 YFSETQ. The CDR3 is made up of 15 amino acids. DNA for the CDR3: TGCGCCAGCAGCGAGGTAAATCCTGGGGCCAACGTCCTGACTTTC. It is translated as CASSEVNPGANVLTF.

V is TRBV7-2 and J is TRBJ1-4; TRBD1 agrees at 7 bases. The CDR3 consists of 15 residues. Germline lookup yields CDR1 SGHTA and CDR2 FQGNSA. The ends lost 2 bases at V and 8 bases at J; junction bases unmatched: 8. The CDR3 DNA reads as TGTGCCAGCAGCTTACAGACAGGGTTAGGGGAAAAACTGTTTTTT. This translates into CASSLQTGLGEKLFF.

J is TRBJ2-2 and V is TRBV5-4, with no clear D. CDR1 and CDR2 from the germline V gene are SGHNT and YYREEE (reference sequence). The CDR3 has 15 residues. V lost 0 bases and J 3 bases, leaving 9 bases between the germline ends. CDR3 in DNA: TGTGCCAGCAGCTTGGGGCTGGTCGACACCGGGGAGCTGTTTTTT. Translating gives CASSLGLVDTGELFF.

The chain employs TRBV7-2 and TRBJ1-4, with D tentatively TRBD1 (6 bases). V dropped 2 bases and J dropped 8 bases, with 15 bases sitting between them. The length of the CDR3 is 15 residues. Germline CDR1 reads SGHTA; CDR2 reads FQGNSA. DNA for the CDR3: TGTGCCAGCAGCTTAAACTGGGGGGCCGGGGAAAAACTGTTTTTT. Translation gives CASSLNWGAGEKLFF.